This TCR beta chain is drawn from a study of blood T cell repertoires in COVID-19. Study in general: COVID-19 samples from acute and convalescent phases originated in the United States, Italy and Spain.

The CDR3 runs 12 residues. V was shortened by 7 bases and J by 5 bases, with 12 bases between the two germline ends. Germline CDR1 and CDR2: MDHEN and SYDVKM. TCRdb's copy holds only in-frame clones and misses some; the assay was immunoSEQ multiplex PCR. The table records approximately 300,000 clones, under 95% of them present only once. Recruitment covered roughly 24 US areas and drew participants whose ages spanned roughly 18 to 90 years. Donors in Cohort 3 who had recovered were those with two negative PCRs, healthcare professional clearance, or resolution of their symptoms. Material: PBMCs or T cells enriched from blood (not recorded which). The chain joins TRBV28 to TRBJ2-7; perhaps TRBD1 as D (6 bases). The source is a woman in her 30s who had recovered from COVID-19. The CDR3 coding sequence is TGTGCCAGCACAGGGGTCGTGAACGAGCAGTACTTC. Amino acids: CASTGVVNEQYF.